This T cell receptor (beta chain) was sequenced for a study of shared clonotypes between healthy human individuals. General study findings and limits: Shared clonotypes across all four donors exceeded non-shared ones in generation probability.

A note on this clone: Its specificity is not known.

This CDR3 spans 15 amino acids. The ends were cut back, 1 base at V and 3 bases at J, with 14 bases in the middle. Germline V gene lookup returns CDR1 SGHRS and CDR2 YFSETQ. The naive CD8 subset, CD45RO-negative cells positively selected for CCR7, excluded terminally differentiated effector memory CD45RA+ cells. Only Caucasian adults living in Nashville, Tennessee served as donors. Sequenced by immunoSEQ multiplex PCR; TCRdb stores in-frame clones only, minus some. Altogether around 560,000 clones are present, 90% to 95% being singletons, with the ten largest covering over 0.1%. This clonotype was sampled from a woman in her 30s in good health. Sequenced sample: naive CD8+ T cells sorted from blood. V and J are TRBV5-1 and TRBJ2-7; D is perhaps TRBD1 (6 bases). The CDR3 protein is CASSLQGRPGYEQYF. The CDR3 region has the DNA TGCGCCAGCAGCTTGCAGGGGCGCCCAGGCTACGAGCAGTACTTC.